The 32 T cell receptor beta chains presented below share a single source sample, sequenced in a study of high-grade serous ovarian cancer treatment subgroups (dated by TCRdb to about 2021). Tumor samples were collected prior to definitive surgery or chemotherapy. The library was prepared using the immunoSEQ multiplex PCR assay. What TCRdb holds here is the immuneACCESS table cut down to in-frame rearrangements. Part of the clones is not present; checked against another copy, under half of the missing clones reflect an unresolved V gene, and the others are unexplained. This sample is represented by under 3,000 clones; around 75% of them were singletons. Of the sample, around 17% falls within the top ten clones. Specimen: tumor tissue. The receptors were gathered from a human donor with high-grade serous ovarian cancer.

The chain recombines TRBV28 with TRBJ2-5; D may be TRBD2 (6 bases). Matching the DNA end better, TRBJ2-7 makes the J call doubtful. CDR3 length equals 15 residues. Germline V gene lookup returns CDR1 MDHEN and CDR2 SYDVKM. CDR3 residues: CASSPPGTPGYEQYF. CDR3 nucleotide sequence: TGTGCCAGCAGCCCTCCCGGGACTCCCGGCTACGAGCAGTACTTC.

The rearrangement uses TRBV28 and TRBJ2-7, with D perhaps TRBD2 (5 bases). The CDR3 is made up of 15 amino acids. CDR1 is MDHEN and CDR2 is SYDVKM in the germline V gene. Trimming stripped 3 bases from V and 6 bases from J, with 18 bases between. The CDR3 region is CASSFPGNPPLEQYF. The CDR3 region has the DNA TGTGCCAGCAGTTTTCCGGGGAATCCCCCCCTCGAGCAGTACTTC. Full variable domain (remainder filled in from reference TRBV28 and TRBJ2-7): DVKVTQSSRYLVKRTGEKVFLECVQDMDHENMFWYRQDPGLGLRLIYFSYDVKMKEKGDIPEGYSVSREKKERFSLILESASTNQTSMYLCASSFPGNPPLEQYFGPGTRLTVT.

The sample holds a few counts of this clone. CDR3 DNA: TGTGCCAGTAGTGACAGCTCTAGCACAGATACGCAGTATTTT. The encoded protein is CASSDSSSTDTQYF. This rearrangement joins TRBV19 to TRBJ2-3; TRBD1 is a possible D gene (5 bases). The CDR3 is made up of 14 amino acids. V was cut by 5 bases and J by 0 bases, with 9 bases left in between. In germline, CDR1 is LNHDA, CDR2 SQIVND (reference sequence).

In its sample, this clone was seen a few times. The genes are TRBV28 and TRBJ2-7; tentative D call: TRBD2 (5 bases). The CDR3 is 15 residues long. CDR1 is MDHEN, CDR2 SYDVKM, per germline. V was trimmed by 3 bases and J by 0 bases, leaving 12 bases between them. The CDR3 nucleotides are TGTGCCAGCAGTTTGCCCGGGAATCCCTCCTACGAGCAGTACTTC. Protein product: CASSLPGNPSYEQYF. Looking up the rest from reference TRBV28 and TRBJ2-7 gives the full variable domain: DVKVTQSSRYLVKRTGEKVFLECVQDMDHENMFWYRQDPGLGLRLIYFSYDVKMKEKGDIPEGYSVSREKKERFSLILESASTNQTSMYLCASSLPGNPSYEQYFGPGTRLTVT.

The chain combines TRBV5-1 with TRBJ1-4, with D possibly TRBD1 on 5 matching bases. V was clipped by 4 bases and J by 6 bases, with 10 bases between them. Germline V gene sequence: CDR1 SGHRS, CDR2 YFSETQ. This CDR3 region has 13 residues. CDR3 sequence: CASSPEQDEKLFF. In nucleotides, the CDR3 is TGCGCCAGCAGCCCGGAACAGGATGAAAAACTGTTTTTT. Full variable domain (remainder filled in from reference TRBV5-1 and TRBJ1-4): KAGVTQTPRYLIKTRGQQVTLSCSPISGHRSVSWYQQTPGQGLQFLFEYFSETQRNKGNFPGRFSGRQFSNSRSEMNVSTLELGDSALYLCASSPEQDEKLFFGSGTQLSVL.

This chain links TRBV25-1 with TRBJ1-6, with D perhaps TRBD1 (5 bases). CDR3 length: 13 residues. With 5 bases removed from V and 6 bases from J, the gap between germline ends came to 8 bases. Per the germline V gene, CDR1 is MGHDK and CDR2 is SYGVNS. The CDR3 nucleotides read TGTGCCAGCAGTCCGGGGACTAATTCACCCCTCCACTTT. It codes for CASSPGTNSPLHF. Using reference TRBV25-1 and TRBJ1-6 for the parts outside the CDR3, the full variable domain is EADIYQTPRYLVIGTGKKITLECSQTMGHDKMYWYQQDPGMELHLIHYSYGVNSTEKGDLSSESTVSRIRTEHFPLTLESARPSHTSQYLCASSPGTNSPLHFGNGTRLTVT.

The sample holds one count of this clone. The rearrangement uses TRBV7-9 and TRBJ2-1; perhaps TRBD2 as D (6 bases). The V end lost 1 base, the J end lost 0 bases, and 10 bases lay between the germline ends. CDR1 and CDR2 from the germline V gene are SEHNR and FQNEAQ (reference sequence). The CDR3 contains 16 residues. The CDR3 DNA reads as TGTGCCAGCAGCTTAGTTAGCGGAGCCTCCTACAATGAGCAGTTCTTC. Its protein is CASSLVSGASYNEQFF.

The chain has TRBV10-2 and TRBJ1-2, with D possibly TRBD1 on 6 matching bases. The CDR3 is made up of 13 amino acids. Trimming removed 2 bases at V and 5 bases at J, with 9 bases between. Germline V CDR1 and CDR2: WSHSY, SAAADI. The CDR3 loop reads CASSEGGAYGYTF. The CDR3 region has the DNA TGCGCCAGCAGTGAGGGGGGGGCTTATGGCTACACCTTC.

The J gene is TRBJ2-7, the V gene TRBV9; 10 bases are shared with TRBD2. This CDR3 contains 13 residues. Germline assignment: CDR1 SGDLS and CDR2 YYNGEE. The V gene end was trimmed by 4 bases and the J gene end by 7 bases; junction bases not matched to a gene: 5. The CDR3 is CASSPGTSDEQYF. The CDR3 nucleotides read TGTGCCAGCAGCCCCGGGACTAGCGATGAGCAGTACTTC.

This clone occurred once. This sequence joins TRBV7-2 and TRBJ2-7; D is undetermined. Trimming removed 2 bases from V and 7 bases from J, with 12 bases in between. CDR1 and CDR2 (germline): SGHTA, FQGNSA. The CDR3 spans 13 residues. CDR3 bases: TGTGCCAGCAGCTTATTAAGTCTCGCAGAGCAGTACTTC. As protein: CASSLLSLAEQYF. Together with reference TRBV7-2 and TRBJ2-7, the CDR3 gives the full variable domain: GAGVSQSPSNKVTEKGKDVELRCDPISGHTALYWYRQSLGQGLEFLIYFQGNSAPDKSGLPSDRFSAERTGGSVSTLTIQRTQQEDSAVYLCASSLLSLAEQYFGPGTRLTVT.

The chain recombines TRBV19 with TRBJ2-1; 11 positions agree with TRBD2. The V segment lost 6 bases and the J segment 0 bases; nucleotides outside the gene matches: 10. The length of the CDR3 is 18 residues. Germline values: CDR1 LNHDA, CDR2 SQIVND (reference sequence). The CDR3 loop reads CASSRHGTSGSSYNEQFF. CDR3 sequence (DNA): TGTGCCAGTAGCCGCCATGGGACTAGCGGTAGCTCCTACAATGAGCAGTTCTTC.

The CDR3 sequence: CASSPGQGIYGYTF. The CDR3 DNA is TGTGCCAGCTCCCCGGGACAGGGGATCTATGGCTACACCTTC. The rearrangement joins TRBV18 to TRBJ1-2; 10 positions match TRBD1. Unmatched junction bases numbered 5, after V lost 6 bases and J lost 4 bases. The CDR3 contains 14 residues. CDR1 is KGHSH, CDR2 LQKENI, per germline.

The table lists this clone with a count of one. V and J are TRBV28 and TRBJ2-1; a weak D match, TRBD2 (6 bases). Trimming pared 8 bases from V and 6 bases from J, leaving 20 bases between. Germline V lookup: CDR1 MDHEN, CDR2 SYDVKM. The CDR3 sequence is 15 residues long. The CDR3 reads CASCLPGTPINEQFF. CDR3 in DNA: TGTGCCAGCTGTCTACCCGGGACTCCCATCAATGAGCAGTTCTTC.

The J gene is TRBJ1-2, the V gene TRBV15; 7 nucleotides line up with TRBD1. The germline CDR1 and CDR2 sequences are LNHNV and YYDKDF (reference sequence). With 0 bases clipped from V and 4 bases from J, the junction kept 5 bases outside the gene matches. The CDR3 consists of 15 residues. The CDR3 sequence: CATSRDSQGSYGYTF. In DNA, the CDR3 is TGTGCCACCAGCAGAGATTCACAGGGGTCCTATGGCTACACCTTC.

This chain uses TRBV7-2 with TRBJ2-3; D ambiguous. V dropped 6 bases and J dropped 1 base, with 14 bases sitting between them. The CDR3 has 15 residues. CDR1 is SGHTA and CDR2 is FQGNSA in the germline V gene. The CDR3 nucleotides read TGTGCCAGCAGTTCACACTGGCTCGGCACAGATACGCAGTATTTT. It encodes CASSSHWLGTDTQYF.

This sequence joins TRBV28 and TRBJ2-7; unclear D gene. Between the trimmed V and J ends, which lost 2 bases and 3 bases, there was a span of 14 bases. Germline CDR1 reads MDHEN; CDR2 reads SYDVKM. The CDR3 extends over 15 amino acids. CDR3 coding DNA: TGTGCCAGCAGTTTAGATAGCCGTCCCCTCTACGAGCAGTACTTC. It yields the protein CASSLDSRPLYEQYF. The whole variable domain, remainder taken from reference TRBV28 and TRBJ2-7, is DVKVTQSSRYLVKRTGEKVFLECVQDMDHENMFWYRQDPGLGLRLIYFSYDVKMKEKGDIPEGYSVSREKKERFSLILESASTNQTSMYLCASSLDSRPLYEQYFGPGTRLTVT.

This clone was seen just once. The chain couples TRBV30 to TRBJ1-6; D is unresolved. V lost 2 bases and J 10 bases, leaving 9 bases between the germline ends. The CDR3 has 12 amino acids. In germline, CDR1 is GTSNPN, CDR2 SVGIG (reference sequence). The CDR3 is CAWSPTGSPLHF. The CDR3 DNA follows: TGTGCCTGGAGTCCCACGGGGTCACCCCTCCACTTT.

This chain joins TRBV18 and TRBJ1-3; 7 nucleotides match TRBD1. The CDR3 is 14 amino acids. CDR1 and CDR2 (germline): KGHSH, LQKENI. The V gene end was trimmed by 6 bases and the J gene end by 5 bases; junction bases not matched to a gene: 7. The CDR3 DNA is TGTGCCAGCTCCGAGGGGGCACGAAGAAACACCATATATTTT. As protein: CASSEGARRNTIYF.

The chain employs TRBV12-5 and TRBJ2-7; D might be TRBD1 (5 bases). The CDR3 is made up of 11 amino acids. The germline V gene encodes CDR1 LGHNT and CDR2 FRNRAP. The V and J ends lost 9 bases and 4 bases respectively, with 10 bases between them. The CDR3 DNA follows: TGTGCTAGCGCCTCAGGGTACGAGCAGTACTTC. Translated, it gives CASASGYEQYF.

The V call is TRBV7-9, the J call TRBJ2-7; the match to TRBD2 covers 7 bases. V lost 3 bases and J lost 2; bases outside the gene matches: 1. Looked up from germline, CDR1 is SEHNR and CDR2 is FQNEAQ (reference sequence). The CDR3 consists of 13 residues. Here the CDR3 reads CASSFSGAYEQYF. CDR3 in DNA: TGTGCCAGCAGCTTCAGCGGGGCCTACGAGCAGTACTTC.

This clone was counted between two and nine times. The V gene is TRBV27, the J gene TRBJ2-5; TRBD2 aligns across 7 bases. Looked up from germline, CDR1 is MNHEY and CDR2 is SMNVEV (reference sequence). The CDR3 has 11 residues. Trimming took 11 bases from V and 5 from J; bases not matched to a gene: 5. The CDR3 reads CAFREGETQYF. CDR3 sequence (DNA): TGTGCCTTTAGGGAGGGCGAGACCCAGTACTTC.

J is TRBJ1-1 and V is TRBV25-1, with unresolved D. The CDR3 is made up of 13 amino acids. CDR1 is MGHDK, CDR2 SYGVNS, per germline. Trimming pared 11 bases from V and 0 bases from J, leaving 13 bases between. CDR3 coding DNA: TGTGCCCCCACGGGCGGGATGAACACTGAAGCTTTCTTT. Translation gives CAPTGGMNTEAFF.

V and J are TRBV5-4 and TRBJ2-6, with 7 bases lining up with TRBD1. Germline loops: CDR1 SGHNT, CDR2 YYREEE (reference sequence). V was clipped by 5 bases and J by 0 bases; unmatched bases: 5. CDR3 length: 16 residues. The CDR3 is CASSTGQPSGANVLTF. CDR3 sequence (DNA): TGTGCCAGCAGTACGGGACAGCCCTCTGGGGCCAACGTCCTGACTTTC. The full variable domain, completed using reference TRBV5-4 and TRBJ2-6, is ETGVTQSPTHLIKTRGQQVTLRCSSQSGHNTVSWYQQALGQGPQFIFQYYREEENGRGNFPPRFSGLQFPNYSSELNVNALELDDSALYLCASSTGQPSGANVLTFGAGSRLTVL.

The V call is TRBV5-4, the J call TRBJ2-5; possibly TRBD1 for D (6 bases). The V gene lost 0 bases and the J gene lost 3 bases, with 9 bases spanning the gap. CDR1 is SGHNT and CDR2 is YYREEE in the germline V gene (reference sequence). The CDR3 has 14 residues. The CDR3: CASSLGPGEETQYF. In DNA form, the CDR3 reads TGTGCCAGCAGCTTGGGGCCAGGGGAAGAGACCCAGTACTTC.

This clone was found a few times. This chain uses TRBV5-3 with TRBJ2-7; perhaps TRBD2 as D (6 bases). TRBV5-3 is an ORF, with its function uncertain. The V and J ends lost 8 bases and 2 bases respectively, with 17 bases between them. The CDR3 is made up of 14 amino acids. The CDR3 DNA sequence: TGTGCCAGCAGCCCAAGGGACTCTCCCTACGAGCAGTACTTC. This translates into CASSPRDSPYEQYF.

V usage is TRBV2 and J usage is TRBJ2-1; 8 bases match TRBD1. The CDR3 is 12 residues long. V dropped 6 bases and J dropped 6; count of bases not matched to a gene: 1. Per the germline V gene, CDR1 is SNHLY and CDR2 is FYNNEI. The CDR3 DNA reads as TGTGCCAGCAGCGGGACAGGCAATGAGCAGTTCTTC. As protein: CASSGTGNEQFF.

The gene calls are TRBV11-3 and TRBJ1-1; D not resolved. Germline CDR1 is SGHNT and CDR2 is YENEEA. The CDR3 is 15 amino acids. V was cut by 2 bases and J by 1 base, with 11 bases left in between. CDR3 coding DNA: TGTGCCAGCAGCTTATCGGGCAGACAGAACACTGAAGCTTTCTTT. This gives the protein CASSLSGRQNTEAFF.

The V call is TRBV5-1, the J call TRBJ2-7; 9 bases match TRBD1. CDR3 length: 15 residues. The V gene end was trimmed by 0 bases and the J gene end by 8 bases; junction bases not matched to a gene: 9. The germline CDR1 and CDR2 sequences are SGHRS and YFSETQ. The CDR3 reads CASSLEGTGLNQQYF. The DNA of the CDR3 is TGCGCCAGCAGCTTGGAGGGGACAGGGCTAAATCAGCAGTACTTC.

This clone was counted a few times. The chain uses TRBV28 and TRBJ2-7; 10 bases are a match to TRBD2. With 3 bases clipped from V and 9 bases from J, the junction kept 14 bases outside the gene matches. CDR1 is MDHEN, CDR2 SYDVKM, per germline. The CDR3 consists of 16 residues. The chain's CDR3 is CASSFLRTSGLPRQYF. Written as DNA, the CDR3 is TGTGCCAGCAGTTTCCTGAGGACTAGCGGACTTCCACGGCAGTACTTC.

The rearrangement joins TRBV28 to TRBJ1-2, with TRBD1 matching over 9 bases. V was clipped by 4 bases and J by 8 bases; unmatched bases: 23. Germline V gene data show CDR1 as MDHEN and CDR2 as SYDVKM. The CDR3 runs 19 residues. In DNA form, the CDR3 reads TGTGCCAGCAGTTCTAACAGCTTCGGGACAGGGAGAGGACGCGGAGGCTACACCTTC. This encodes CASSSNSFGTGRGRGGYTF.

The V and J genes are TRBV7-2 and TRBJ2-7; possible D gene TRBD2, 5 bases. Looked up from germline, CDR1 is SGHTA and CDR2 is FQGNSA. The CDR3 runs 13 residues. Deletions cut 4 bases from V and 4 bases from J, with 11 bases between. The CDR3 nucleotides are TGTGCCAGCAGCTCCGGACTCGTGTACGAGCAGTACTTC. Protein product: CASSSGLVYEQYF.

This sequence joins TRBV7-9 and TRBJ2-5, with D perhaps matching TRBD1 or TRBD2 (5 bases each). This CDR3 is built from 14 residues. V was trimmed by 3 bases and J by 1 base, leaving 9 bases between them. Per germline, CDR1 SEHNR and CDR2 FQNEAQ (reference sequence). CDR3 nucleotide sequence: TGTGCCAGCAGCTTTGTCGGGACCCAAGAGACCCAGTACTTC. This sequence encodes CASSFVGTQETQYF.